Sequencing of this T cell receptor (beta chain) was carried out in a study of glioma-infiltrating T cells. There are many counts of this clonotype. The length of the CDR3 is 15 residues. Deletions cut 3 bases from V and 1 base from J, with 10 bases between. Germline loops: CDR1 SNHLY, CDR2 FYNNEI. Amplification of TCR alpha and beta CDR3 regions from RNA used iRepertoire nested multiplex PCR. TCRdb re-analysed the multiplex PCR reads in MiXCR, keeping a single row per CDR3 protein. There are 44,000 or so distinct CDR3 sequences in the sample; approximately 20% occur only once, and around 5.8% lies in the top ten.

This sequence originates from a human donor with low-grade glioma or glioblastoma, undergoing nonglioma brain surgery, or in good health (not recorded which). The chain combines TRBV2 with TRBJ1-5; unclear D gene. The sequenced material came from glioma tissue, nonneoplastic brain tissue, or PBMCs (not recorded which). The CDR3 nucleotides are TGTGCCAGCAGTGACTCAGAGAACAGCAATCAGCCCCAGCATTTT. Its protein is CASSDSENSNQPQHF. Using reference TRBV2 and TRBJ1-5 for the parts outside the CDR3, the full variable domain is EPEVTQTPSHQVTQMGQEVILRCVPISNHLYFYWYRQILGQKVEFLVSFYNNEISEKSEIFDDQFSVERPDGSNFTLKIRSTKLEDSAMYFCASSDSENSNQPQHFGDGTRLSIL.